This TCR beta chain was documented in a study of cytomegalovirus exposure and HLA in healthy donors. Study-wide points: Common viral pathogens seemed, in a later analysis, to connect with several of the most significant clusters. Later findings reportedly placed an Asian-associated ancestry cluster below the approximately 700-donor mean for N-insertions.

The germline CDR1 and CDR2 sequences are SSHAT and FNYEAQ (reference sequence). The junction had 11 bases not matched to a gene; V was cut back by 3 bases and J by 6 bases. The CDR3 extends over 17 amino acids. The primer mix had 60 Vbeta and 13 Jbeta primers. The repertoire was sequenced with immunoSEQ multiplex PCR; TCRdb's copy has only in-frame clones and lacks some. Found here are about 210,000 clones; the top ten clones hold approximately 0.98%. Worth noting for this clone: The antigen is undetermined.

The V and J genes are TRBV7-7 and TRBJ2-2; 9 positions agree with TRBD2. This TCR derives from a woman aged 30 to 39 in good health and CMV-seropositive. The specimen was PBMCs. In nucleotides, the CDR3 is TGTGCCAGCAGCTTTTCCGGGACTAGCTTTTTACCCGGGGAGCTGTTTTTT. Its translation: CASSFSGTSFLPGELFF.